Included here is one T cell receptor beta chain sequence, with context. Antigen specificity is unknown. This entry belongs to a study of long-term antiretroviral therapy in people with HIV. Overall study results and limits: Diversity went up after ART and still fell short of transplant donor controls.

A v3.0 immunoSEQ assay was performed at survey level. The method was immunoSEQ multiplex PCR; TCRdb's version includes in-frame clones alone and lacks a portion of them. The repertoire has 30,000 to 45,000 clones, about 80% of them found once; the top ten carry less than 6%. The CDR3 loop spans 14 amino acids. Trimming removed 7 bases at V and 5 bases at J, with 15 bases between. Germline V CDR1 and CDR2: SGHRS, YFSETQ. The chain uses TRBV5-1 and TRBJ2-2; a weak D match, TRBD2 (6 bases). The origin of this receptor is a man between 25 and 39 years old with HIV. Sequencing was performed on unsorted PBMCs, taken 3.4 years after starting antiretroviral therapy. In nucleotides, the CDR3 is TGCGCCAGCTCCCTAGGGAGCGGGACCGGGGAGCTGTTTTTT. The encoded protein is CASSLGSGTGELFF. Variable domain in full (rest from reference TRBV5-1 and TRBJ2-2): KAGVTQTPRYLIKTRGQQVTLSCSPISGHRSVSWYQQTPGQGLQFLFEYFSETQRNKGNFPGRFSGRQFSNSRSEMNVSTLELGDSALYLCASSLGSGTGELFFGEGSRLTVL.